The sequence of this T cell receptor (beta chain) was determined in a study of early T cells in non-severe SARS-CoV-2 infection (dated by TCRdb to about 2021). Turning to the overall study: TCR sequencing used bulk RNA from unsorted whole blood, so alpha and beta chains could not be paired. Findings and caveats that apply to the study as a whole: VDJdb matching was skewed toward anti-spike CD8 responses and likely underestimated virus-specific expansions, missing private and CD4 specificities.

Measured from the cysteine to the phenylalanine, the CDR3 is 18 residues long. Only the CDR3 portion is preserved as DNA: 54 bases, with reading frame beginning at the first base. CDR1 KGHSH and CDR2 LQKENI were looked up in the germline V gene. Germline trimming: 3 bases from V, 3 bases from J; junction bases outside gene matches: 14. Of note for this clonotype: Its antigen remains unidentified. Base qualities were left out, and no much larger clone turns up one base away.

Library preparation used 5' RACE. The reads were generated on a NextSeq 500. In the TCR library protocol, unique molecular identifiers were attached to individual cDNA molecules to correct for PCR bias and sequencing error. TCR alpha and beta chains were both sequenced, and the abundances of alpha and beta sequences in each sample were closely correlated with each other. In the paper's pipeline: Decombinator V4 was used to annotate the V gene, J gene and CDR3 of the TCR sequences. TCRs were defined as expanded if a significant change between any two time points was detected under a Poisson model with p below 0.0001. TCR abundances were normalised to the total number of TCRs sequenced per sample and were expressed as counts per million. TRAV1-2 paired with TRAJ12, TRAJ20 or TRAJ33 defined MAIT TCRs, while TRAV10 paired with TRAJ18 defined iNKT TCRs. VDJdb, accessed on 1 November 2021, was searched for TCRs annotated for CMV, EBV and SARS-CoV-2, and TCRs annotated for more than one antigen were excluded. The raw public reads went through TCRdb reprocessing: fastp at Q25, MiXCR clone calling, in-frame beta chains kept. Each CDR3 protein appears once, grouped with its most common genes and DNA. In this record, the V and J calls reflect TCRdb's handling and not the investigators' own analysis. This sample has roughly 50,000 distinct CDR3 sequences in its table, and roughly 7.7% of those were observed once. The ten largest clones take up under 6.5% of the sample.

A case-control design nested within a healthcare worker cohort in London, UK, was used, with weekly nasopharyngeal swab PCR tests and blood sampling performed. Between 23 and 31 March 2020, the week of the UK lockdown, healthcare workers were enrolled and then followed up weekly for as long as 16 weeks. Specimen: whole blood. The TCR was taken from an adult who was a healthcare worker with PCR-confirmed SARS-CoV-2 infection or an uninfected control (not recorded which). Recombination joined TRBV18 with TRBJ2-3; 8 of the junction bases match TRBD1. In nucleotide form, the sequence is TGTGCCAGCTCACCGAAAGGAGAGACAGGGGTATGGACAGATACGCAGTATTTT. Its protein is CASSPKGETGVWTDTQYF.